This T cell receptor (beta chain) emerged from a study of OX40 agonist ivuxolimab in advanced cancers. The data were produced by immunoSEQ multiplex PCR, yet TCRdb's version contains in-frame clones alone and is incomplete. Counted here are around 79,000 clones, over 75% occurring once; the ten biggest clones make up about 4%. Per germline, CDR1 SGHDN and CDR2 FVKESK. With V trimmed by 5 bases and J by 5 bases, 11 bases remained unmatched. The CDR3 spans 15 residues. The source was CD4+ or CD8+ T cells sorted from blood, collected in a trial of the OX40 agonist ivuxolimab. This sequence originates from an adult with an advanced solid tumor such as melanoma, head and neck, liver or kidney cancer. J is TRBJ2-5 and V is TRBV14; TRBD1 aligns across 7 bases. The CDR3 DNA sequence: TGTGCCAGCAGCACCCACAGGGGTGGGTTGGAGACCCAGTACTTC. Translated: CASSTHRGGLETQYF.